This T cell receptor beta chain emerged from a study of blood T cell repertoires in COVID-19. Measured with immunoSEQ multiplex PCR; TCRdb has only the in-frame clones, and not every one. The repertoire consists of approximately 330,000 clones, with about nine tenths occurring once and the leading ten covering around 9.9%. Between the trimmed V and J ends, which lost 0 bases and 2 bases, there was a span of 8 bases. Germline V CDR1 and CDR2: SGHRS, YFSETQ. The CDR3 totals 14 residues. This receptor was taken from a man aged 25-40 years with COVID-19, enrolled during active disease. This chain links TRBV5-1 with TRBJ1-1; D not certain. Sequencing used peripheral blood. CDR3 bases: TGCGCCAGCAGCTTGGACGGGTATAACACTGAAGCTTTCTTT. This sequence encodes CASSLDGYNTEAFF.